These T cell receptor beta chains were read from a single sample in a study of shared clonotypes between healthy human individuals. Clones were read by immunoSEQ multiplex PCR, and TCRdb kept only the in-frame ones, dropping some. The table shows over 2 million clones, with approximately 94% occurring only once. Sequencing used naive CD8+ T cells sorted from blood. These receptors came from a man between 18 and 35 years old in good health. Each CDR3 is given with its conserved first and last residue. Each record gives: V gene, D gene, J gene, CDR3 protein, CDR3 DNA. The D gene is left open where the match is weak.

v_gene: TRBV29-1
d_gene: .
j_gene: TRBJ1-1
CDR3aa: CSVEGGAGNTEAFF
CDR3nt: TGCAGCGTTGAGGGGGGGGCTGGCAACACTGAAGCTTTCTTT

v_gene: TRBV5-4
d_gene: TRBD2
j_gene: TRBJ2-2
CDR3aa: CASSLETSGRTGELFF
CDR3nt: TGTGCCAGCAGCTTGGAGACTAGCGGGAGAACCGGGGAGCTGTTTTTT

v_gene: TRBV18
d_gene: .
j_gene: TRBJ1-3
CDR3aa: CASSPPLSREGIYF
CDR3nt: TGTGCCAGCTCACCACCGCTCAGCCGTGAGGGCATATATTTT

v_gene: TRBV19
d_gene: TRBD2
j_gene: TRBJ2-7
CDR3aa: CASSAGATYEQYF
CDR3nt: TGTGCCAGTTCAGCGGGGGCAACCTACGAGCAGTACTTC

v_gene: TRBV14
d_gene: .
j_gene: TRBJ2-7
CDR3aa: CASSEQGWSDEQYF
CDR3nt: TGTGCCAGCAGCGAACAGGGTTGGTCAGACGAGCAGTACTTC

v_gene: TRBV25-1
d_gene: .
j_gene: TRBJ1-1
CDR3aa: CASSEVVAGTEAFF
CDR3nt: TGTGCCAGCAGTGAGGTGGTGGCAGGGACTGAAGCTTTCTTT

v_gene: TRBV7-3
d_gene: TRBD1
j_gene: TRBJ2-3
CDR3aa: CASSPGQGTDTQYF
CDR3nt: TGTGCCAGCAGCCCGGGACAGGGCACAGATACGCAGTATTTT

v_gene: TRBV9
d_gene: TRBD1
j_gene: TRBJ2-7
CDR3aa: CASSDPGQGSGEQYF
CDR3nt: TGTGCCAGCAGCGATCCGGGACAGGGGTCAGGCGAGCAGTACTTC

v_gene: TRBV5-1
d_gene: .
j_gene: TRBJ2-1
CDR3aa: CASSIITYNEQFF
CDR3nt: TGCGCCAGCAGCATAATTACCTACAATGAGCAGTTCTTC

v_gene: TRBV28
d_gene: TRBD1
j_gene: TRBJ2-5
CDR3aa: CASSSGTEETQYF
CDR3nt: TGTGCCAGCAGTTCCGGGACAGAAGAGACCCAGTACTTC

v_gene: TRBV9
d_gene: .
j_gene: TRBJ1-2
CDR3aa: CASSPRGGLDGYTF
CDR3nt: TGTGCCAGCAGCCCGAGAGGGGGGCTGGATGGCTACACCTTC

v_gene: TRBV27
d_gene: TRBD1
j_gene: TRBJ2-7
CDR3aa: CASSYRGLYEQYF
CDR3nt: TGTGCCAGCAGTTACAGGGGGCTCTACGAGCAGTACTTC

v_gene: TRBV19
d_gene: TRBD1
j_gene: TRBJ1-4
CDR3aa: CASSTGQWGTNEKLFF
CDR3nt: TGTGCCAGTAGTACGGGACAGTGGGGGACTAATGAAAAACTGTTTTTT

v_gene: TRBV2
d_gene: .
j_gene: TRBJ2-5
CDR3aa: CASSEKLLGAESEETQYF
CDR3nt: TGTGCCAGCAGTGAAAAACTATTAGGAGCGGAATCGGAAGAGACCCAGTACTTC

v_gene: TRBV7-3
d_gene: TRBD2
j_gene: TRBJ2-3
CDR3aa: CASSPTSGGTDTQYF
CDR3nt: TGTGCCAGCAGCCCGACTAGCGGGGGAACAGATACGCAGTATTTT

v_gene: TRBV27
d_gene: .
j_gene: TRBJ2-7
CDR3aa: CASSLGGSYEQYF
CDR3nt: TGTGCCAGCAGTTTAGGCGGGTCCTACGAGCAGTACTTC

v_gene: TRBV19
d_gene: .
j_gene: TRBJ2-7
CDR3aa: CASSPGIPYEQYF
CDR3nt: TGTGCCAGTAGTCCCGGGATTCCCTACGAGCAGTACTTC

v_gene: TRBV7-8
d_gene: .
j_gene: TRBJ1-6
CDR3aa: CASSQGHYSPPLHF
CDR3nt: TGTGCCAGCAGCCAGGGACATTACTCCCCACCCCTCCACTTT

v_gene: TRBV6-5
d_gene: .
j_gene: TRBJ1-4
CDR3aa: CASSPSSIRREKLFF
CDR3nt: TGTGCCAGCAGCCCATCTTCGATCCGGCGGGAAAAACTGTTTTTT

v_gene: TRBV7-9
d_gene: .
j_gene: TRBJ1-1
CDR3aa: CASSSPGENDGAFF
CDR3nt: TGTGCCAGCAGCTCCCCGGGGGAAAATGACGGAGCTTTCTTT

v_gene: TRBV7-3
d_gene: TRBD1
j_gene: TRBJ2-4
CDR3aa: CASSSTGGLGDIQYF
CDR3nt: TGTGCCAGCAGCTCCACAGGGGGTTTAGGGGACATTCAGTACTTC

v_gene: TRBV6-5
d_gene: .
j_gene: TRBJ1-2
CDR3aa: CASSPRSDYGYTF
CDR3nt: TGTGCCAGCAGCCCCAGGAGCGACTATGGCTACACCTTC